Presented here are 20 T cell receptor beta chains from one specimen sequenced in a study of T cells in localized non-small cell lung cancer. Method: immunoSEQ multiplex PCR; TCRdb's copy keeps in-frame clones and lacks some. In the table there are 15,000 to 25,000 clones, under 95% of which are singletons. Material: peripheral blood, obtained before any cancer treatment. These receptors all come from a male donor at least 60 years old with stage I squamous cell lung carcinoma.

The chain carries TRBV7-2 and TRBJ1-2; perhaps TRBD1 as D (5 bases). Germline V gives CDR1 SGHTA, CDR2 FQGNSA. The CDR3 extends over 13 amino acids. Between the trimmed V and J ends, which lost 1 base and 8 bases, there was a span of 11 bases. The CDR3 bases are TGTGCCAGCAGCTTAGTATTGGGGGAAGGCTACACCTTC. Protein sequence: CASSLVLGEGYTF.

The V call is TRBV11-2, the J call TRBJ2-1; D gene ambiguous. Trimming cost V 1 base and J 4 bases, with 5 bases left between them. Germline V CDR1 and CDR2: SGHAT, FQNNGV. This CDR3 is 13 amino acids long. CDR3 loop: CASSLGQYNEQFF. CDR3 sequence (DNA): TGTGCCAGCAGCTTAGGTCAGTACAATGAGCAGTTCTTC.

The chain carries TRBV6-4 and TRBJ1-2; D might be TRBD1 (5 bases). Germline V lookup: CDR1 MRHNA, CDR2 SNTAGT. CDR3 length: 13 residues. Trimming cost V 2 bases and J 7 bases, with 11 bases left between them. This CDR3 reads CASSDTGGIGYTF. In DNA form, the CDR3 reads TGTGCCAGCAGTGACACGGGGGGAATTGGCTACACCTTC.

V usage is TRBV5-1 and J usage is TRBJ1-1; D possibly corresponds to TRBD1 (6 bases). V lost 3 bases, J lost 5 bases, and 8 bases lay in between. This CDR3 is built from 12 residues. The V gene's germline CDR1 is SGHRS and CDR2 YFSETQ. The CDR3 DNA is TGCGCCAGCAGCTCACAGGGAACTGAAGCTTTCTTT. It yields the protein CASSSQGTEAFF.

The V call is TRBV2, the J call TRBJ2-2; TRBD1 aligns across 9 bases. CDR1 SNHLY and CDR2 FYNNEI come from the germline V gene. V lost 5 bases and J lost 3; bases outside the gene matches: 4. CDR3 size: 15 residues. Written as DNA, the CDR3 is TGTGCCAGCAGTCCCGACAGGGGGTACACCGGGGAGCTGTTTTTT. Protein sequence: CASSPDRGYTGELFF.

The rearrangement links TRBV5-1 to TRBJ2-7; TRBD2 matches at 7 bases. Germline CDR1 reads SGHRS; CDR2 reads YFSETQ. Germline trimming cut 4 bases from V and 4 bases from J; bases unmatched to any gene: 11. This CDR3 contains 15 residues. The CDR3, as DNA: TGCGCCAGCAGCCCCGCGGTGGGAGGGCCGTACGAGCAGTACTTC. It yields the protein CASSPAVGGPYEQYF. Complete variable domain (other parts from reference TRBV5-1 and TRBJ2-7): KAGVTQTPRYLIKTRGQQVTLSCSPISGHRSVSWYQQTPGQGLQFLFEYFSETQRNKGNFPGRFSGRQFSNSRSEMNVSTLELGDSALYLCASSPAVGGPYEQYFGPGTRLTVT.

This chain connects TRBV28 to TRBJ1-3, with D possibly being TRBD1 (5 bases). Per the germline V gene, CDR1 is MDHEN and CDR2 is SYDVKM. Trimming took off 4 bases at V and 5 bases at J, with 9 bases between the two ends. CDR3 length equals 13 residues. In DNA form, the CDR3 reads TGTGCCAGCAGTTCACCAGGGAGAAACACCATATATTTT. This sequence encodes CASSSPGRNTIYF.

The chain has TRBV4-1 and TRBJ2-5, with D tentatively TRBD2 (6 bases). The germline V and J ends were trimmed by 0 bases and 11 bases, with 16 bases remaining between them. In germline, CDR1 is MGHRA, CDR2 YSYEKL. The CDR3 is 14 residues long. As DNA, the CDR3 is TGCGCCAGCAGCCAAGATTCCGGGAGACCCCCTCAGTACTTC. The encoded protein is CASSQDSGRPPQYF.

CDR3 amino acids: CASSYSIPNYGYTF. The CDR3 DNA is TGTGCCAGCAGTTACTCGATCCCCAACTATGGCTACACCTTC. The J gene is TRBJ1-2, the V gene TRBV6-6; no clear D. Germline V lookup: CDR1 MNHNY, CDR2 SVGAGI (reference sequence). V was trimmed by 0 bases and J by 2 bases, leaving 7 bases between them. The CDR3 covers 14 residues.

The rearrangement links TRBV2 to TRBJ2-3; D perhaps matches TRBD1 (6 bases). This CDR3 region has 14 residues. The germline V and J ends were trimmed by 2 bases and 3 bases, with 9 bases remaining between them. Germline V lookup: CDR1 SNHLY, CDR2 FYNNEI. The CDR3 is CASSEQGGTDTQYF. DNA for the CDR3: TGTGCCAGCAGTGAACAAGGGGGTACAGATACGCAGTATTTT.

This sequence joins TRBV7-9 and TRBJ2-5; D is ambiguous. Trimming removed 1 base at V and 4 bases at J, with 7 bases between. This CDR3 comprises 13 residues. CDR1 is SEHNR, CDR2 FQNEAQ, per germline (reference sequence). CDR3 DNA sequence: TGTGCCAGCAGCTTAGAGACGGGAGAGACCCAGTACTTC. It codes for CASSLETGETQYF.

The V gene is TRBV7-9, the J gene TRBJ1-5; 10 nucleotides align to TRBD1. Germline-derived CDR1 and CDR2 are SEHNR and FQNEAQ (reference sequence). This CDR3 contains 14 residues. Trimming removed 5 bases from V and 7 bases from J; junction bases left unmatched: 5. CDR3 DNA: TGTGCCAGCAGCCCTCTGACAGGGGGCCAGCCCCAGCATTTT. It translates to CASSPLTGGQPQHF.

V gene TRBV6-5 combines with J gene TRBJ1-1; D is perhaps TRBD1 (5 bases). Germline loops: CDR1 MNHEY, CDR2 SVGAGI. Trimming left V 2 bases short and J 3 bases short, with 7 bases between. The CDR3 totals 13 residues. CDR3 nucleotide sequence: TGTGCCAGCAGTTACCAAGGGGACACTGAAGCTTTCTTT. Protein product: CASSYQGDTEAFF.

This clone was observed a single time. This sequence joins TRBV6-5 and TRBJ2-5; no clear D. Germline CDR1 reads MNHEY; CDR2 reads SVGAGI. The V end was cut by 5 bases, the J end by 2 bases, with 12 bases between. The CDR3 consists of 14 residues. CDR3 region: CASSLVLGQETQYF. For the CDR3, the DNA is TGTGCCAGCAGTCTTGTACTTGGGCAAGAGACCCAGTACTTC.

V usage is TRBV2 and J usage is TRBJ2-1; 7 bases agree with TRBD2. V lost 3 bases to trimming and J lost 8 bases; unmatched junction nucleotides: 10. This CDR3 is built from 15 residues. CDR1 and CDR2 from the germline V gene are SNHLY and FYNNEI. Here the CDR3 DNA reads TGTGCCAGCAGTGACTTGGGCGGGAGCAGGGATGAGCAGTTCTTC. Its translation is CASSDLGGSRDEQFF.

This chain connects TRBV27 to TRBJ2-6, with D possibly TRBD1 on 5 matching bases. The V end was cut by 2 bases, the J end by 4 bases, with 9 bases between. The CDR3 contains 15 residues. Germline CDR1 MNHEY, CDR2 SMNVEV (reference sequence). CDR3 nucleotides: TGTGCCAGCAGTTTACAGGGTTTCGGGGCCAACGTCCTGACTTTC. Translation gives CASSLQGFGANVLTF.

This clone was recorded once. V usage is TRBV4-3 and J usage is TRBJ2-5; D tentatively fits TRBD1 or TRBD2 (5 bases each). The germline gives CDR1 LGHNA, CDR2 YSLEER. V shed 0 bases and J shed 10 bases, with 12 bases lying between them. This CDR3 has 13 amino acids. CDR3 in amino acids: CASSQEYRGVQYF. The CDR3 nucleotides read TGCGCCAGCAGCCAAGAATACAGAGGGGTCCAGTACTTC.

The V and J genes are TRBV14 and TRBJ2-7; the match to TRBD2 covers 12 bases. Trimming at V came to 5 bases and at J to 7 bases, leaving 9 bases not matched to a gene. The CDR3 runs 15 residues. CDR1 and CDR2 (germline): SGHDN, FVKESK. The CDR3 reads CASSTPTSGRREQYF. DNA for the CDR3: TGTGCCAGCAGCACCCCGACTAGCGGGAGAAGGGAGCAGTACTTC.

The chain employs TRBV6-1 and TRBJ2-5; D is uncertain. Germline assignment: CDR1 MNHNS and CDR2 SASEGT. Trimming left V 11 bases short and J 1 base short, with 14 bases between. The CDR3 runs to 13 residues. The CDR3 spells CACEWGSQETQYF. CDR3 in DNA: TGTGCCTGTGAATGGGGATCCCAAGAGACCCAGTACTTC.

V and J are TRBV6-1 and TRBJ2-6; tentatively, D is TRBD1 or TRBD2 (5 bases each). V was clipped by 3 bases and J by 2 bases, with 11 bases between them. CDR1 and CDR2 (germline): MNHNS, SASEGT. The CDR3 has 16 amino acids. The CDR3 nucleotides read TGTGCCAGCAGTGATGGTTGGGGACCTGGGGCCAACGTCCTGACTTTC. It specifies CASSDGWGPGANVLTF.